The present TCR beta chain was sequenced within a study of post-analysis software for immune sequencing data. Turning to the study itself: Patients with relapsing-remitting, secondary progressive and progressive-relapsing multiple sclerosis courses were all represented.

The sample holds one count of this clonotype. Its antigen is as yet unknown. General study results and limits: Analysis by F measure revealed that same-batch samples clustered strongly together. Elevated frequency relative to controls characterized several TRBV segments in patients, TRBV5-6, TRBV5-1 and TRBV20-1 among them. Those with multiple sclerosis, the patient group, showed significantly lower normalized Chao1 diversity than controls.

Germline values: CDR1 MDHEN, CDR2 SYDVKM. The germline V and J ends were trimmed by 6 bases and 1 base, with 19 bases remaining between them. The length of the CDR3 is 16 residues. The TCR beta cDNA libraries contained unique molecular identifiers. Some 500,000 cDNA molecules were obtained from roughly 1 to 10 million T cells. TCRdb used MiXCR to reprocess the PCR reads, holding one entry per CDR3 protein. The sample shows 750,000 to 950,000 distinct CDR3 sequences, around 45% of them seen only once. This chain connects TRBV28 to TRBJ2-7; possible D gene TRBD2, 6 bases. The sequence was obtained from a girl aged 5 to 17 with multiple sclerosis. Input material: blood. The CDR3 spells CASRPEGTSGSYEQYF. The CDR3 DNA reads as TGTGCCAGCAGACCCGAAGGGACTTCGGGGTCCTACGAGCAGTACTTC.